Listed here are 4 T cell receptor beta chains from one sample, sequenced in a study of blood T cell repertoires in COVID-19. Data came from immunoSEQ multiplex PCR; TCRdb stores just in-frame clones and leaves some out. Of around 61,000 clones listed, 86% are singletons. Sequenced: peripheral blood. The receptors were sampled from a man between 45 and 60 years old with active COVID-19.

The genes are TRBV29-1 and TRBJ2-7, with TRBD2 matching over 8 bases. Germline V gene lookup returns CDR1 SQVTM and CDR2 ANQGSEA. V was pared by 5 bases and J by 3 bases, with 3 bases of the junction left unmatched. The CDR3 contains 12 residues. CDR3 nucleotide sequence: TGCAGCGTTTTAGCGGGGATCTACGAGCAGTACTTC. Its protein product is CSVLAGIYEQYF.

The sample holds one count of this clone. This rearrangement joins TRBV5-6 to TRBJ1-3; perhaps TRBD1 as D (5 bases). Looked up from germline, CDR1 is SGHDT and CDR2 is YYEEEE. This CDR3 contains 16 residues. Deletions cut 3 bases from V and 4 bases from J, with 17 bases between. The chain's CDR3 is CASSSFDRPVGNTIYF. CDR3 DNA sequence: TGTGCCAGCAGCTCCTTCGACAGACCCGTCGGAAACACCATATATTTT.

This chain uses TRBV28 with TRBJ1-1, with TRBD1 as a possible D gene (5 bases). CDR1 is MDHEN, CDR2 SYDVKM, per germline. CDR3 length: 16 residues. Between the trimmed V and J ends, which lost 1 base and 1 base, there was a span of 13 bases. CDR3: CASSLSPGEQNTEAFF. CDR3 DNA: TGTGCCAGCAGTTTATCCCCGGGGGAACAGAACACTGAAGCTTTCTTT.

J is TRBJ2-3 and V is TRBV19; possible D gene TRBD1, 6 bases. Germline CDR1 LNHDA, CDR2 SQIVND (reference sequence). V gave up 0 bases and J gave up 6 bases, with 10 bases separating them. The CDR3 is made up of 14 amino acids. CDR3 amino acids: CASSIDRGVDTQYF. The CDR3 DNA is TGTGCCAGTAGTATAGACAGGGGAGTCGATACGCAGTATTTT.